A single sample gave rise to the 18 T cell receptor beta chains below, sequenced in a study of OX40 agonist ivuxolimab in advanced cancers. TCRdb's copy holds only in-frame clones and misses some; the assay was immunoSEQ multiplex PCR. The data show about 150,000 clones, with around 93% seen just once and more than 1% held by the top ten. The sample was CD4+ or CD8+ T cells sorted from blood, taken in a trial of the OX40 agonist ivuxolimab. The receptors come from an adult with an advanced solid tumor such as melanoma, head and neck, liver or kidney cancer.

In its sample, this clone was seen once. CDR3 DNA sequence: TGTGCCAGCAGTCCCGCGGGACAGGGGACAGAAAATGAGCAGTTCTTC. Translating it yields CASSPAGQGTENEQFF. V is TRBV27 and J is TRBJ2-1, with 10 bases fitting TRBD1. There are 16 residues in the CDR3. CDR1 and CDR2 (germline): MNHEY, SMNVEV (reference sequence). Trimming at V came to 5 bases and at J to 7 bases, leaving 11 bases not matched to a gene.

The V and J genes are TRBV4-3 and TRBJ2-5, with 10 nucleotides matching TRBD2. The junction had 9 bases not matched to a gene; V was cut back by 0 bases and J by 5 bases. This CDR3 is built from 17 residues. The germline CDR1 and CDR2 sequences are LGHNA and YSLEER. The CDR3, as DNA: TGCGCCAGCAGCCAAGATTGGCAGCGGGGGGGCATTGAGACCCAGTACTTC. It yields the protein CASSQDWQRGGIETQYF.

As to this clone: Within the sample, other DNA sequences also encode this same CDR3. CDR3 loop: CASSQDGVSWNEQFF. Written as DNA, the CDR3 is TGCGCCAGCAGCCAAGATGGGGTGTCGTGGAATGAGCAGTTCTTC. The J gene is TRBJ2-1, the V gene TRBV4-1; no clear D gene. Per the germline V gene, CDR1 is MGHRA and CDR2 is YSYEKL. The CDR3 length is 15 residues. Deletions cut 0 bases from V and 7 bases from J, with 13 bases between.

This chain joins TRBV5-6 and TRBJ1-6, with 8 positions matching TRBD1. In germline, CDR1 is SGHDT, CDR2 YYEEEE. This CDR3 is built from 16 residues. Trimming removed 2 bases from V and 6 bases from J; junction bases left unmatched: 7. The CDR3 loop reads CASSFGQGALNSPLHF. CDR3 DNA sequence: TGTGCCAGCAGCTTCGGGCAGGGGGCACTTAATTCACCCCTCCACTTT.

This chain links TRBV19 with TRBJ1-1, with a possible D match to TRBD1 (5 bases). V dropped 7 bases and J dropped 7 bases, with 19 bases sitting between them. The germline V gene encodes CDR1 LNHDA and CDR2 SQIVND (reference sequence). This CDR3 comprises 14 residues. CDR3 residues: CASIRELGVHEAFF. For the CDR3, the DNA is TGTGCCAGTATCCGCGAGCTAGGGGTCCATGAAGCTTTCTTT.

Regarding this clone: The same CDR3 is also encoded by other DNA sequences in this sample. J is TRBJ1-5 and V is TRBV19, with a possible D match to TRBD1 (6 bases). The CDR3 consists of 16 residues. V gave up 2 bases and J gave up 2 bases, with 13 bases separating them. The germline V gene has CDR1 LNHDA and CDR2 SQIVND (reference sequence). CDR3 loop: CASSIFSGVGNQPQHF. DNA for the CDR3: TGTGCCAGTAGTATATTCTCAGGGGTGGGCAATCAGCCCCAGCATTTT. The full variable domain, its missing parts supplied by reference TRBV19 and TRBJ1-5, is DGGITQSPKYLFRKEGQNVTLSCEQNLNHDAMYWYRQDPGQGLRLIYYSQIVNDFQKGDIAEGYSVSREKKESFPLTVTSAQKNPTAFYLCASSIFSGVGNQPQHFGDGTRLSIL.

V is TRBV6-5 and J is TRBJ2-7; 13 nucleotides line up with TRBD2. The junction had 4 bases not matched to a gene; V was cut back by 8 bases and J by 3 bases. The germline CDR1 and CDR2 sequences are MNHEY and SVGAGI. CDR3 length: 14 amino acids. The CDR3, as DNA: TGTGCCAGCTCGGGGACTAGCGGGGTCTACGAGCAGTACTTC. It specifies CASSGTSGVYEQYF.

The V gene is TRBV18, the J gene TRBJ2-7, with D tentatively TRBD2 (6 bases). The CDR3 runs to 14 residues. Deletions cut 3 bases from V and 5 bases from J, with 14 bases between. Germline assignment: CDR1 KGHSH and CDR2 LQKENI. The DNA for the CDR3 is TGTGCCAGCTCACCGGGGGGTCTGAAAAACGAGCAGTACTTC. Encoded protein: CASSPGGLKNEQYF. Using reference TRBV18 and TRBJ2-7 for the parts outside the CDR3, the full variable domain is NAGVMQNPRHLVRRRGQEARLRCSPMKGHSHVYWYRQLPEEGLKFMVYLQKENIIDESGMPKERFSAEFPKEGPSILRIQQVVRGDSAAYFCASSPGGLKNEQYFGPGTRLTVT.

This chain connects TRBV20-1 to TRBJ2-1, with no clear D. The CDR3 contains 11 residues. Trimming removed 5 bases from V and 8 bases from J, with 10 bases in between. CDR1 is DFQATT and CDR2 is SNEGSKA in the germline V gene (reference sequence). The CDR3 reads CSALKYDEQFF. CDR3 sequence (DNA): TGCAGTGCTCTCAAGTACGATGAGCAGTTCTTC.

The rearrangement joins TRBV5-5 to TRBJ1-2; no clear D gene. Deletions cut 0 bases from V and 4 bases from J, with 10 bases between. The CDR3 has 14 residues. Germline V lookup: CDR1 SGHKS, CDR2 YYEKEE (reference sequence). CDR3 in DNA: TGTGCCAGCAGCTTGGGCGGGGTTGTCTATGGCTACACCTTC. Translation: CASSLGGVVYGYTF.

The CDR3 is CASSESPAGQETQYF. The CDR3 nucleotides read TGCGCCAGCAGTGAGTCCCCGGCGGGGCAAGAGACCCAGTACTTC. The chain recombines TRBV10-1 with TRBJ2-5, with D perhaps TRBD2 (6 bases). Germline-derived CDR1 and CDR2 are WNHNN and SYGVQD (reference sequence). The germline V and J ends were trimmed by 0 bases and 2 bases, with 10 bases remaining between them. The CDR3 is 15 residues long.

V and J are TRBV9 and TRBJ2-3; D gene unclear. V was trimmed by 6 bases and J by 0 bases, leaving 11 bases between them. CDR3 length: 14 amino acids. Germline-derived CDR1 and CDR2 are SGDLS and YYNGEE. In DNA, the CDR3 is TGTGCCAGCACCGGGCTGGCAAGCACAGATACGCAGTATTTT. It encodes CASTGLASTDTQYF. The full variable domain, in which reference TRBV9 and TRBJ2-3 provide the parts outside the CDR3, is DSGVTQTPKHLITATGQRVTLRCSPRSGDLSVYWYQQSLDQGLQFLIQYYNGEERAKGNILERFSAQQFPDLHSELNLSSLELGDSALYFCASTGLASTDTQYFGPGTRLTVL.

The rearrangement uses TRBV4-1 and TRBJ2-5; 8 bases are a match to TRBD2. J was trimmed by 5 bases and V by 0 bases; bases with no gene match: 8. From germline, CDR1 is MGHRA and CDR2 YSYEKL. This CDR3 comprises 16 residues. The DNA of the CDR3 is TGCGCCAGCAGCCAAGATAGGGGTAGCGGGACGGAGACCCAGTACTTC. Translated, it gives CASSQDRGSGTETQYF.

V is TRBV7-8 and J is TRBJ2-1; 7 bases match TRBD2. Trimming took 6 bases from V and 0 from J; bases not matched to a gene: 11. CDR3 length equals 17 residues. CDR1 SGHVS and CDR2 FQNEAQ come from the germline V gene. The chain's CDR3 is CASSPMGGSYSYNEQFF. CDR3 nucleotide sequence: TGTGCCAGCAGTCCTATGGGGGGGAGTTACTCCTACAATGAGCAGTTCTTC.

The chain combines TRBV5-1 with TRBJ1-5; D gene uncertain. This CDR3 is built from 14 residues. V was pared by 0 bases and J by 7 bases, with 11 bases between. Germline V gene sequence: CDR1 SGHRS, CDR2 YFSETQ. Here the CDR3 reads CASSLGDTEQPQHF. The DNA for the CDR3 is TGCGCCAGCAGCTTGGGAGACACGGAACAGCCCCAGCATTTT.

The V call is TRBV4-3, the J call TRBJ1-1; 8 nucleotides align to TRBD1. V shed 10 bases, J shed 3 bases, and the junction held 7 bases outside the gene matches. The CDR3 is 13 residues long. Germline CDR1 is LGHNA and CDR2 is YSLEER. DNA for the CDR3: TGCGCCACCCGAAAGACAGGGGACACTGAAGCTTTCTTT. Translated, it gives CATRKTGDTEAFF.

The V and J genes are TRBV28 and TRBJ1-5; D uncertain. Germline values: CDR1 MDHEN, CDR2 SYDVKM. V was clipped by 6 bases and J by 2 bases, with 8 bases between them. This CDR3 region has 13 residues. The CDR3 protein is CASRKRRNQPQHF. The CDR3 DNA follows: TGTGCCAGCAGAAAGAGGCGCAATCAGCCCCAGCATTTT.

V gene TRBV6-6 combines with J gene TRBJ2-5; TRBD2 agrees at 9 bases. The CDR3 has 14 residues. Trimming cost V 2 bases and J 3 bases; bases outside gene matches: 1. From germline, CDR1 is MNHNY and CDR2 SVGAGI (reference sequence). CDR3 amino acids: CASSYGTSKETQYF. CDR3 in DNA: TGTGCCAGCAGTTACGGGACTAGCAAAGAGACCCAGTACTTC.